Listed below are T cell receptor beta chains from one sample, sequenced in a study of shared clonotypes between healthy human individuals. Only in-frame clones appear in the TCRdb table, and some are missing; sequencing was by immunoSEQ multiplex PCR. Among roughly 2.1 million clones, around 93% were seen once, and the ten largest hold over 1.5%. Input material: naive CD8+ T cells from PBMCs. The receptors were gathered from a man between 18 and 35 years old in good health. Some clones in this sample may be carry-over from other donors' samples. Each CDR3 is given with its conserved first and last residue. The D gene is left open where the match is weak. Clone size is shown for a subset of rows, as once, few, many or a class of expanded clone.

clone size	D gene	V gene	J gene	CDR3 protein	CDR3 DNA
.	.	TRBV15	TRBJ1-5	CATSTGTVQPQHF	TGTGCCACCAGCACGGGGACGGTTCAGCCCCAGCATTTT
.	.	TRBV7-9	TRBJ2-3	CASSLGPSVRGTDTQYF	TGTGCCAGCAGCTTAGGGCCTAGCGTTCGGGGCACAGATACGCAGTATTTT
.	.	TRBV7-8	TRBJ1-1	CASSLVLQGGTEAFF	TGTGCCAGCAGCTTAGTCTTACAGGGAGGGACTGAAGCTTTCTTT
.	TRBD1	TRBV7-7	TRBJ1-5	CASSLEGDRGGNQPQHF	TGTGCCAGCAGCTTAGAAGGGGACAGGGGGGGAAATCAGCCCCAGCATTTT
.	TRBD2	TRBV29-1	TRBJ2-1	CSGQSGTYNEQFF	TGCAGCGGTCAAAGCGGGACCTACAATGAGCAGTTCTTC
.	.	TRBV11-2	TRBJ2-7	CASSFSSSYEQYF	TGTGCCAGCAGCTTTTCTAGCTCCTACGAGCAGTACTTC
.	.	TRBV5-1	TRBJ1-2	CASSLGGADYTF	TGCGCCAGCAGCTTGGGCGGGGCGGACTACACCTTC
.	TRBD2	TRBV9	TRBJ2-3	CASSAPGAGGSSHTDTQYF	TGTGCCAGCAGCGCTCCTGGTGCGGGAGGATCCTCCCACACAGATACGCAGTATTTT
.	.	TRBV28	TRBJ2-7	CASSPPPAPDLYF	TGTGCCAGCAGTCCTCCCCCCGCGCCCGACCTTTACTTC
.	.	TRBV28	TRBJ2-7	CASRGTVPPYEQYF	TGTGCCAGCAGGGGGACCGTACCCCCCTACGAGCAGTACTTC
.	.	TRBV5-1	TRBJ1-4	CASSLHGPSLGPNEKLFF	TGCGCCAGCAGCTTGCACGGTCCTTCACTGGGTCCTAATGAAAAACTGTTTTTT
.	.	TRBV9	TRBJ2-7	CASSVGKGTYEQYF	TGTGCCAGCAGCGTTGGGAAGGGGACCTACGAGCAGTACTTC
.	.	TRBV4-2	TRBJ1-1	CASSQDLWAFF	TGTGCCAGCAGCCAAGATCTATGGGCTTTCTTT
.	.	TRBV6-5	TRBJ1-1	CASSYSTSAMNTEAFF	TGTGCCAGCAGTTACTCTACGTCGGCTATGAACACTGAAGCTTTCTTT
.	.	TRBV28	TRBJ1-2	CASSDTGNNGYTF	TGTGCCAGCAGTGATACAGGGAATAACGGCTACACCTTC
once	.	TRBV7-3	TRBJ2-3	CASSPESTDTQYF	TGTGCCAGCAGCCCCGAGAGCACAGATACGCAGTATTTT
.	TRBD2	TRBV27	TRBJ2-7	CASSRLAGSYEQYF	TGTGCCAGCAGTCGGCTAGCGGGCTCCTACGAGCAGTACTTC
.	.	TRBV10-3	TRBJ2-6	CAISEYQPDVSNGGYSGANVLTF	TGTGCCATCAGTGAGTACCAGCCGGATGTGAGTAACGGGGGATACTCTGGGGCCAACGTCCTGACTTTC
.	TRBD2	TRBV28	TRBJ2-7	CASSSRIWTSGWGNYEQYF	TGTGCCAGCAGTTCCCGGATTTGGACTAGCGGGTGGGGGAACTACGAGCAGTACTTC
.	TRBD1	TRBV10-3	TRBJ1-5	CAIGTGGNQPQHF	TGTGCCATTGGGACAGGGGGCAATCAGCCCCAGCATTTT
.	.	TRBV11-2	TRBJ2-6	CASSLGRRGSGANVLTF	TGTGCCAGCAGCTTAGGCCGCCGGGGATCTGGGGCCAACGTCCTGACTTTC
once	.	TRBV29-1	TRBJ2-7	CSVDQGSSYEQYF	TGCAGCGTTGACCAGGGAAGCTCCTACGAGCAGTACTTC
.	TRBD1	TRBV15	TRBJ1-1	CATSAGQGTDTEAFF	TGTGCCACCAGCGCCGGACAGGGGACGGACACTGAAGCTTTCTTT
.	.	TRBV10-3	TRBJ2-7	CAISAEVTYEQYF	TGTGCCATCAGTGCGGAAGTGACCTACGAGCAGTACTTC
.	.	TRBV11-3	TRBJ2-7	CASSLGRGYEQYF	TGTGCCAGCAGCTTAGGAAGGGGCTACGAGCAGTACTTC
.	.	TRBV19	TRBJ2-3	CASSMRGYSTDTQYF	TGTGCCAGTTCTATGAGGGGATATAGCACAGATACGCAGTATTTT
.	TRBD2	TRBV28	TRBJ2-5	CASSSLWQGSTSGFQETQYF	TGTGCCAGCAGTTCACTTTGGCAGGGGTCGACTAGCGGGTTCCAAGAGACCCAGTACTTC
.	TRBD2	TRBV7-8	TRBJ2-1	CASSRGLAGTPSSYNEQFF	TGTGCCAGCAGCCGGGGACTAGCGGGCACCCCGAGCTCCTACAATGAGCAGTTCTTC
.	TRBD1	TRBV5-1	TRBJ2-7	CASSPSRDRVSTYEQYF	TGCGCCAGCAGCCCGTCCCGGGACAGGGTCAGCACCTACGAGCAGTACTTC
.	.	TRBV14	TRBJ2-6	CASSQDGVWAGANVLTF	TGTGCCAGCAGCCAAGATGGGGTATGGGCTGGGGCCAACGTCCTGACTTTC
.	TRBD2	TRBV7-9	TRBJ2-7	CASSLFTSGTYYEQYF	TGTGCCAGCAGCTTATTCACTAGCGGGACCTATTACGAGCAGTACTTC
.	.	TRBV27	TRBJ2-7	CASSPRFTPLYEQYF	TGTGCCAGCAGCCCACGATTTACGCCCCTCTACGAGCAGTACTTC
.	TRBD2	TRBV11-2	TRBJ2-1	CASRTSAVEQFF	TGTGCCAGCAGGACTAGCGCCGTTGAGCAGTTCTTC
.	.	TRBV7-8	TRBJ2-7	CASSLDADSYEQYF	TGTGCCAGCAGCTTAGACGCTGACAGCTACGAGCAGTACTTC
.	TRBD2	TRBV5-6	TRBJ2-3	CASSLAGGRASDTQYF	TGTGCCAGCAGCTTGGCTGGCGGGAGGGCCTCTGATACGCAGTATTTT
.	TRBD1	TRBV4-1	TRBJ2-7	CASSLLTGTGNYEQYF	TGCGCCAGCAGCCTTTTAACGGGGACAGGGAACTACGAGCAGTACTTC
.	.	TRBV2	TRBJ1-4	CASSEPSGGLDEKLFF	TGTGCCAGCAGTGAACCCTCAGGAGGATTAGATGAAAAACTGTTTTTT
.	.	TRBV7-8	TRBJ2-6	CASSPPGDVGANVLTF	TGTGCCAGCAGCCCCCCAGGGGATGTTGGGGCCAACGTCCTGACTTTC
.	.	TRBV27	TRBJ2-1	CASSLAIADNEQFF	TGTGCCAGCAGTTTAGCGATAGCGGACAATGAGCAGTTCTTC
.	TRBD1	TRBV5-1	TRBJ1-2	CASSTSTGSIYGYTF	TGCGCCAGCAGCACCTCGACAGGGTCTATCTATGGCTACACCTTC
.	.	TRBV7-9	TRBJ1-1	CASSLAGWDTEAFF	TGTGCCAGCAGCCTCGCAGGGTGGGACACTGAAGCTTTCTTT
.	.	TRBV11-2	TRBJ2-1	CASSPAYGVNNEQFF	TGTGCCAGCAGCCCCGCTTACGGGGTCAACAATGAGCAGTTCTTC
once	.	TRBV13	TRBJ2-3	CASSPNRISGDTQYF	TGTGCCAGCAGCCCGAACCGGATCTCCGGAGATACGCAGTATTTT
.	.	TRBV27	TRBJ2-7	CASSLGTSYEQYF	TGTGCCAGCAGTTTAGGGACATCGTACGAGCAGTACTTC
.	.	TRBV27	TRBJ2-3	CASSLDGLTDTQYF	TGTGCCAGCAGTTTGGACGGACTCACAGATACGCAGTATTTT
.	.	TRBV28	TRBJ1-3	CASKGPSSGNTIYF	TGTGCCAGCAAAGGACCTAGCTCTGGAAACACCATATATTTT
.	.	TRBV7-9	TRBJ2-7	CASSLALGDAPSYEQYF	TGTGCCAGCAGCTTAGCGCTCGGAGACGCTCCCTCCTACGAGCAGTACTTC
.	.	TRBV28	TRBJ1-1	CASSRGHLNTEAFF	TGTGCCAGCAGCCGGGGACATTTAAACACTGAAGCTTTCTTT
.	.	TRBV28	TRBJ2-7	CASSPVLRPHEQYF	TGTGCCAGCAGTCCTGTCCTGCGGCCCCACGAGCAGTACTTC
.	.	TRBV7-3	TRBJ2-3	CASSLNPPWGWSVDTQYF	TGTGCCAGCAGCTTAAACCCCCCCTGGGGATGGAGTGTAGATACGCAGTATTTT
few	.	TRBV30	TRBJ1-1	CAWSVTTNTEAFF	TGTGCCTGGAGTGTAACGACGAACACTGAAGCTTTCTTT